A single sample gave rise to the 7 T cell receptor beta chains below, sequenced in a study of T-cell memory formation after mild COVID-19 (dated by TCRdb to the early 2020s). The library was made by 5' RACE. Sequenced on an Illumina NovaSeq 6000. TCRdb trimmed the raw reads at Q25, called clones with MiXCR and kept productive beta chains. Every distinct CDR3 protein forms one entry, paired with its most common genes and DNA. This sample has some 160,000 distinct CDR3 sequences in its table, and less than 40% of those were observed once. Of the sample, more than 10% is held by the ten largest clones. What was sequenced was PBMCs or a T cell subset sorted from them (not recorded which). The receptors originated from an adult woman who had mild COVID-19 (a few samples of this study predate the infection). The sample titles of this study are shuffled in the database, so cell type and time point are left out; the donor was told from shared clones.

This chain joins TRBV5-6 and TRBJ1-1; D perhaps matches TRBD1 (5 bases). Trimming pared 0 bases from V and 6 bases from J, leaving 12 bases between. Per the germline V gene, CDR1 is SGHDT and CDR2 is YYEEEE. The CDR3 is 14 residues long. As DNA, the CDR3 is TGTGCCAGCAGCTTGGCCGGGGCGCGCCCTGAAGCTTTCTTT. It yields the protein CASSLAGARPEAFF.

The chain recombines TRBV5-1 with TRBJ2-1, with 10 bases matching TRBD2. The CDR3 runs to 19 residues. The germline gives CDR1 SGHRS, CDR2 YFSETQ. The trim removed 5 bases at V and 6 bases at J, leaving 20 bases unmatched. CDR3 sequence: CASRTSYSLTSGARNEQFF. The CDR3 nucleotides read TGCGCCAGCAGGACCAGTTATTCGCTAACTAGCGGGGCTCGCAATGAGCAGTTCTTC.

CDR3: CASSPSGDYGYTF. CDR3 nucleotides: TGTGCCAGCAGTCCGTCGGGCGACTATGGCTACACCTTC. This chain uses TRBV6-5 with TRBJ1-2, with D unclear. The V end lost 5 bases, the J end lost 3 bases, and 10 bases lay between the germline ends. This CDR3 comprises 13 residues. Germline CDR1 and CDR2: MNHEY and SVGAGI.

The J gene is TRBJ1-1, the V gene TRBV25-1; no clear D. The CDR3 has 12 residues. V lost 2 bases to trimming and J lost 1 base, with 2 bases between them. Germline CDR1 reads MGHDK; CDR2 reads SYGVNS. CDR3 bases: TGTGCCAGCAGTGAACAGAACACTGAAGCTTTCTTT. Residues: CASSEQNTEAFF.

This clonotype was picked up a small number of times. The CDR3 DNA reads TGTGCCAGCCTTTTTGGGGTGGAGACCCAGTACTTC. Translating it yields CASLFGVETQYF. This sequence joins TRBV2 and TRBJ2-5; no clear D. V shed 8 bases and J shed 5 bases, with 12 bases lying between them. This CDR3 is built from 12 residues. Germline V gene data show CDR1 as SNHLY and CDR2 as FYNNEI.

The chain links TRBV5-4 to TRBJ2-1, with 10 bases aligning to TRBD2. Germline assignment: CDR1 SGHNT and CDR2 YYREEE (reference sequence). This CDR3 is 17 amino acids long. J gave up 9 bases and V 4 bases, and 16 bases lay outside the gene matches. The CDR3 spells CASSDLLAGGNQVEQFF. The CDR3 region has the DNA TGTGCCAGCAGCGATCTTTTAGCGGGGGGAAACCAAGTTGAGCAGTTCTTC.

This clonotype has just a few counts. The chain recombines TRBV7-9 with TRBJ2-1; 7 bases map to TRBD2. CDR3 size: 14 residues. The germline V gene has CDR1 SEHNR and CDR2 FQNEAQ (reference sequence). J was trimmed by 7 bases and V by 3 bases; bases with no gene match: 6. Written as DNA, the CDR3 is TGTGCCAGCAGCTTCCCCCTAGCGGCGAATGAGCAGTTCTTC. It codes for CASSFPLAANEQFF.